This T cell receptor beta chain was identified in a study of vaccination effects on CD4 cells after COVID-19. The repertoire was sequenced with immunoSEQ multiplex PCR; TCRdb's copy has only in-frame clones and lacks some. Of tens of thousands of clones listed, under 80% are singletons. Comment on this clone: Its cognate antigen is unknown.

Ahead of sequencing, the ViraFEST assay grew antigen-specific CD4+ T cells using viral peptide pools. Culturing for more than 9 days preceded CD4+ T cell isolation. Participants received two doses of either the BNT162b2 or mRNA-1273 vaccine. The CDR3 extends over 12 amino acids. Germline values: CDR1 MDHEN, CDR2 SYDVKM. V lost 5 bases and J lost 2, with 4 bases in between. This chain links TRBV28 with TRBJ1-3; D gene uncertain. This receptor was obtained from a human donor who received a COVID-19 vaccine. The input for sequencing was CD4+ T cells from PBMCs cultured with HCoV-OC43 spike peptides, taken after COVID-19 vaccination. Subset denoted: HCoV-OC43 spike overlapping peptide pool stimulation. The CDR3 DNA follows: TGTGCCAGCAGTCACCCTGGAAACACCATATATTTT. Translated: CASSHPGNTIYF. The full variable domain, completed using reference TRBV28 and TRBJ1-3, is DVKVTQSSRYLVKRTGEKVFLECVQDMDHENMFWYRQDPGLGLRLIYFSYDVKMKEKGDIPEGYSVSREKKERFSLILESASTNQTSMYLCASSHPGNTIYFGEGSWLTVV.